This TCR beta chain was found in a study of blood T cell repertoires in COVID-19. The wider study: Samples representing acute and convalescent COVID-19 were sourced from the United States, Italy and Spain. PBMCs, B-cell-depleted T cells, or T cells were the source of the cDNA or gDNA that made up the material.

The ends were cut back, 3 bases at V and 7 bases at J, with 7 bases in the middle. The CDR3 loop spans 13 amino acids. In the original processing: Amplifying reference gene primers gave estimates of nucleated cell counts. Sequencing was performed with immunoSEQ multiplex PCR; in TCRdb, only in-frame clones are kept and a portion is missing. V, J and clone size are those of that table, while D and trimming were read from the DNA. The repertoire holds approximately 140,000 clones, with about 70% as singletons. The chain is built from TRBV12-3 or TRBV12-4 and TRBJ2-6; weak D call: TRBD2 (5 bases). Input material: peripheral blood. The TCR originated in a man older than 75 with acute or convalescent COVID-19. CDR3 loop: CASSFEGANVLTF. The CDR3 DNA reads TGTGCCAGCAGTTTTGAGGGAGCCAACGTCCTGACTTTC.